A single sample is the source of the 18 T cell receptor beta chains below, sequenced in a study of blood T cells in healthy people across ages. The use of a sample-barcoded 5' primer and a J-beta primer mix characterized a second PCR of about 7 to 12 cycles. TCRdb used MiXCR to reprocess the 5' RACE reads, holding one entry per CDR3 protein. The top ten clones hold less than 3.5% of a sample with 600,000 to 900,000 distinct CDR3 sequences, about a quarter of them seen once. The sample was also reused in another study, on T cells of mothers and their children.

What was sequenced was blood. All receptors come from a boy under 18 in good health.

This clonotype was counted only a few times. The rearrangement links TRBV29-1 to TRBJ2-3, with D tentatively TRBD1 (6 bases). The CDR3 consists of 14 residues. The V end was cut by 4 bases, the J end by 2 bases, with 13 bases between. CDR1 and CDR2 (germline): SQVTM, ANQGSEA. CDR3 protein: CSVGWTAPTDTQYF. CDR3 bases: TGCAGCGTTGGATGGACAGCCCCCACAGATACGCAGTATTTT.

This rearrangement joins TRBV10-3 to TRBJ1-2, with 8 bases aligning to TRBD1. This CDR3 is 12 amino acids long. Losses at the gene ends were 11 bases for V and 6 bases for J; bases not matched to a gene: 8. Germline CDR1 and CDR2: ENHRY and SYGVKD. The DNA for the CDR3 is TGTGCCTACGGTGGACAGGGTGATGGCTACACCTTC. The encoded protein is CAYGGQGDGYTF.

The chain joins TRBV4-2 to TRBJ2-4; D is perhaps TRBD1 or TRBD2 (6 bases each). Looked up from germline, CDR1 is LGHNA and CDR2 is YNFKEQ. Trimming left V 3 bases short and J 3 bases short, with 21 bases between. This CDR3 is 18 amino acids long. As DNA, the CDR3 is TGTGCCAGCAGCCAGAGGACCAGGGGCAGGGAGGACAAAAACATTCAGTACTTC. This translates into CASSQRTRGREDKNIQYF.

The J gene is TRBJ2-5, the V gene TRBV3-1; 7 bases fit TRBD1. There are 11 residues in the CDR3. Germline loops: CDR1 LGHDT, CDR2 YNNKEL (reference sequence). V dropped 3 bases and J dropped 10; count of bases not matched to a gene: 2. CDR3 DNA sequence: TGTGCCAGCAGCCACGGGGACAGCCAGTACTTC. Translated, it gives CASSHGDSQYF.

The chain is built from TRBV3-1 and TRBJ1-3, with unresolved D. The CDR3 is 14 residues long. Germline values: CDR1 LGHDT, CDR2 YNNKEL (reference sequence). V was shortened by 6 bases and J by 4 bases, with 13 bases between the two germline ends. CDR3 bases: TGTGCCAGCAGTTCCCGGACGCGGGGAAACACCATATATTTT. Protein sequence: CASSSRTRGNTIYF.

The chain carries TRBV5-6 and TRBJ1-6; D possibly corresponds to TRBD1 (6 bases). The germline CDR1 and CDR2 sequences are SGHDT and YYEEEE. This CDR3 is 17 amino acids long. The V gene lost 3 bases and the J gene lost 0 bases, with 13 bases spanning the gap. The CDR3 is CASSYRGGFSYNSPLHF. The CDR3 bases are TGTGCCAGCAGCTATCGAGGGGGATTCTCCTATAATTCACCCCTCCACTTT.

Comments on this clonotype: The junction departs from the called germline gene at one end, perhaps through a read error. The rearrangement links TRBV29-1 to TRBJ2-6; 8 nucleotides match TRBD1. This CDR3 has 13 residues. Per germline, CDR1 SQVTM and CDR2 ANQGSEA. CDR3 coding DNA: TGCAGCGTCCAGGGGGCTGGGGACAACGTCCTGACTTTC. Its protein product is CSVQGAGDNVLTF.

V is TRBV5-4 and J is TRBJ1-4; D perhaps matches TRBD1 (5 bases). There are 14 residues in the CDR3. Between the trimmed V and J ends, which lost 2 bases and 7 bases, there was a span of 12 bases. Germline CDR1 SGHNT, CDR2 YYREEE (reference sequence). CDR3: CASSFDAGGEKLFF. In DNA, the CDR3 is TGTGCCAGCAGCTTTGACGCGGGGGGTGAAAAACTGTTTTTT.

This clonotype was seen only a few times. The CDR3 loop is CASSPPDRAVETQYF. In DNA form, the CDR3 reads TGCGCCAGCAGCCCGCCGGACAGAGCCGTGGAGACCCAGTACTTC. The chain carries TRBV5-1 and TRBJ2-5; D is perhaps TRBD1 (6 bases). The germline V gene has CDR1 SGHRS and CDR2 YFSETQ. The V and J ends lost 4 bases and 5 bases respectively, with 18 bases between them. This CDR3 is 15 amino acids long.

This clonotype was counted only a few times. The chain carries TRBV2 and TRBJ1-6; D is ambiguous. The CDR3 extends over 16 amino acids. Germline-derived CDR1 and CDR2 are SNHLY and FYNNEI. The germline V and J ends were trimmed by 6 bases and 0 bases, with 12 bases remaining between them. The CDR3 loop is CASRAKTSSYNSPLHF. The CDR3 nucleotides are TGTGCCAGCAGAGCTAAAACAAGCTCCTATAATTCACCCCTCCACTTT. The full variable domain, completed using reference TRBV2 and TRBJ1-6, is EPEVTQTPSHQVTQMGQEVILRCVPISNHLYFYWYRQILGQKVEFLVSFYNNEISEKSEIFDDQFSVERPDGSNFTLKIRSTKLEDSAMYFCASRAKTSSYNSPLHFGNGTRLTVT.

This clonotype has only a few counts. V is TRBV20-1 and J is TRBJ2-5; D perhaps matches TRBD2 (6 bases). Germline V gene sequence: CDR1 DFQATT, CDR2 SNEGSKA (reference sequence). This CDR3 has 14 residues. V lost 2 bases, J lost 7 bases, and 17 bases lay in between. CDR3 in amino acids: CSARPGTAPGTQYF. Here the CDR3 DNA reads TGCAGTGCTAGACCGGGGACTGCCCCGGGGACCCAGTACTTC.

The chain employs TRBV18 and TRBJ2-1; D not certain. Germline CDR1 and CDR2: KGHSH and LQKENI. V was pared by 0 bases and J by 5 bases, with 11 bases between. CDR3 size: 15 residues. CDR3 loop: CASSPPTQTHNEQFF. In DNA, the CDR3 is TGTGCCAGCTCACCACCTACCCAGACCCACAATGAGCAGTTCTTC.

The chain has TRBV15 and TRBJ2-1; D is ambiguous. The germline V gene encodes CDR1 LNHNV and CDR2 YYDKDF (reference sequence). The CDR3 is made up of 14 amino acids. Trimming left V 0 bases short and J 6 bases short, with 9 bases between. The CDR3 bases are TGTGCCACCAGCAGAGATCTGAGCGTCAATGAGCAGTTCTTC. This translates into CATSRDLSVNEQFF.

J is TRBJ2-3 and V is TRBV4-1, with 9 bases that match TRBD2. The V gene's germline CDR1 is MGHRA and CDR2 YSYEKL. This CDR3 comprises 15 residues. Trimming at V came to 6 bases and at J to 2 bases, leaving 6 bases not matched to a gene. The CDR3 spells CASSTSGRSTDTQYF. For the CDR3, the DNA is TGCGCCAGCAGTACTAGCGGGCGTTCCACAGATACGCAGTATTTT.

This chain joins TRBV29-1 and TRBJ2-1; 9 bases fit TRBD1. Germline values: CDR1 SQVTM, CDR2 ANQGSEA. The CDR3 is 14 residues long. Trimming at V came to 7 bases and at J to 3 bases, leaving 7 bases not matched to a gene. CDR3 loop: CSGAGTGYYNEQFF. CDR3 bases: TGCAGCGGCGCCGGGACAGGGTACTACAATGAGCAGTTCTTC.

The chain is built from TRBV10-3 and TRBJ2-3; 8 bases fit TRBD1. This CDR3 region has 15 residues. Germline V gene data show CDR1 as ENHRY and CDR2 as SYGVKD. V shed 7 bases and J 2 bases; nucleotides not matched to a gene: 8. The CDR3 reads CAINKRQGNTDTQYF. Here the CDR3 DNA reads TGTGCCATCAACAAGCGACAGGGGAACACAGATACGCAGTATTTT.

The table lists this clonotype with a few counts. V gene TRBV20-1 combines with J gene TRBJ2-6; a possible D gene is TRBD1 (6 bases). Trimming shortened V by 6 bases and J by 0 bases, and 12 bases separated the two germline ends. The CDR3 loop spans 15 amino acids. Germline assignment: CDR1 DFQATT and CDR2 SNEGSKA (reference sequence). CDR3 sequence: CSASGHLSGANVLTF. DNA of the CDR3: TGCAGTGCCTCGGGACACCTCTCTGGGGCCAACGTCCTGACTTTC.

This clonotype was counted a few times. The V and J genes are TRBV2 and TRBJ2-4; weak D call: TRBD1 (6 bases). Germline CDR1 is SNHLY and CDR2 is FYNNEI. V lost 7 bases and J lost 9, with 16 bases in between. The CDR3 runs 13 residues. CDR3: CASILEGDGIQYF. DNA for the CDR3: TGTGCCAGCATCCTTGAGGGGGATGGCATTCAGTACTTC.